Listed here are 20 T cell receptor beta chains from one sample, sequenced in a study of graft-versus-host responses after intestinal transplantation. TCRdb's copy holds only in-frame clones and misses some; the assay was immunoSEQ multiplex PCR. Of about 13,000 clones in the sample, 35% to 40% were seen once. The input for sequencing was alloreactive CD4+ T cells from a mixed lymphocyte reaction culture, taken before intestinal transplant. Specified subset: CFSE-low proliferating T cells sorted from roughly 6-day pre-transplant mixed lymphocyte reaction (GvH or HvG direction). The receptors originated from a human patient who received an intestinal transplant.

This clone was counted only a few times. The chain links TRBV2 to TRBJ2-6, with no clear D. The V and J ends lost 1 base and 2 bases respectively, with 6 bases between them. Germline V CDR1 and CDR2: SNHLY, FYNNEI. The CDR3 runs to 15 residues. This CDR3 is CASSEGTAGANVLTF. The CDR3 region has the DNA TGTGCCAGCAGTGAAGGTACAGCTGGGGCCAACGTCCTGACTTTC.

This clone was counted between two and nine times. V gene TRBV7-2 combines with J gene TRBJ2-7; the match to TRBD2 covers 9 bases. Per germline, CDR1 SGHTA and CDR2 FQGNSA. The CDR3 runs 13 residues. V shed 2 bases and J 7 bases; nucleotides not matched to a gene: 3. CDR3 nucleotide sequence: TGTGCCAGCAGCTTAACGGGACTAGCAGAGCAGTACTTC. Translating gives CASSLTGLAEQYF.

This clone was seen a handful of times. The rearrangement joins TRBV11-2 to TRBJ1-1; 8 nucleotides align to TRBD1. Germline assignment: CDR1 SGHAT and CDR2 FQNNGV. V dropped 4 bases and J dropped 0; count of bases not matched to a gene: 1. CDR3 length: 14 amino acids. For the CDR3, the DNA is TGTGCCAGCAGCTGGACAGGGATGAACACTGAAGCTTTCTTT. Its protein is CASSWTGMNTEAFF.

The chain uses TRBV7-7 and TRBJ1-1; no clear D gene. Per germline, CDR1 SSHAT and CDR2 FNYEAQ (reference sequence). V shed 5 bases and J shed 2 bases, with 9 bases lying between them. The CDR3 has 13 residues. The CDR3 sequence is CASSPLVNTEAFF. The CDR3 DNA reads TGTGCCAGCAGCCCTCTTGTAAACACTGAAGCTTTCTTT.

There are a few counts of this clone. The V and J genes are TRBV5-8 and TRBJ1-3; 7 bases align to TRBD1. The germline CDR1 and CDR2 sequences are SGHTS and YDEGEE. After removal of 4 bases from V and 3 bases from J, the junction contained 7 bases not matched to a gene. This CDR3 has 15 amino acids. The CDR3 spells CASSRNRGGGNTIYF. The CDR3 DNA follows: TGTGCCAGCAGCCGGAACAGGGGCGGTGGAAACACCATATATTTT.

This clone was counted a few times. The V call is TRBV7-9, the J call TRBJ2-1; 8 bases fit TRBD2. Unmatched junction bases numbered 9, after V lost 7 bases and J lost 4 bases. The CDR3 totals 15 residues. CDR1 and CDR2 (germline): SEHNR, FQNEAQ (reference sequence). CDR3 DNA sequence: TGTGCCAGCATCAAAGCGGGGGCTGGATACAATGAGCAGTTCTTC. As protein: CASIKAGAGYNEQFF.

Judged by abundance, this clone is medium-sized. V and J are TRBV5-1 and TRBJ1-4; TRBD1 is a possible D gene (5 bases). The CDR3 is made up of 13 amino acids. Germline CDR1 is SGHRS and CDR2 is YFSETQ. Trimming took 4 bases from V and 10 from J, leaving 14 bases between them. The CDR3 DNA reads TGCGCCAGCAGCGGGCAGCAGGGAGGAAAACTGTTTTTT. As protein: CASSGQQGGKLFF.

This clone has only a few counts. V gene TRBV30 combines with J gene TRBJ1-5; tentatively, D is TRBD1 (5 bases). Trimming took 1 base from V and 1 from J, leaving 5 bases between them. Germline V gives CDR1 GTSNPN, CDR2 SVGIG (reference sequence). The CDR3 is 13 amino acids. The CDR3 nucleotides are TGTGCCTGGAGTGGACAGAGCAATCAGCCCCAGCATTTT. This sequence encodes CAWSGQSNQPQHF.

This clone was seen only a few times. The chain is built from TRBV6-5 and TRBJ1-2, with 7 bases that match TRBD1. Germline assignment: CDR1 MNHEY and CDR2 SVGAGI. V was pared by 4 bases and J by 3 bases, with 2 bases of the junction left unmatched. CDR3 length: 13 residues. The chain's CDR3 is CASSLQGDYGYTF. The CDR3 DNA reads TGTGCCAGCAGTTTGCAGGGGGACTATGGCTACACCTTC.

The chain uses TRBV18 and TRBJ2-7; 7 nucleotides align to TRBD1. After removal of 3 bases from V and 2 bases from J, the junction contained 4 bases not matched to a gene. Germline loops: CDR1 KGHSH, CDR2 LQKENI. This CDR3 spans 14 amino acids. In DNA, the CDR3 is TGTGCCAGCTCACCGGGACAGTTTGCCTACGAGCAGTACTTC. Residues: CASSPGQFAYEQYF.

This clone was observed a handful of times. The gene calls are TRBV6-6 and TRBJ2-7; 11 positions agree with TRBD1. The ends lost 4 bases at V and 4 bases at J; junction bases unmatched: 6. This CDR3 spans 15 amino acids. Germline CDR1 reads MNHNY; CDR2 reads SVGAGI (reference sequence). The CDR3 DNA reads as TGTGCCAGCAGTTCCACCGGGACAGGGGGTTACGAGCAGTACTTC. As protein: CASSSTGTGGYEQYF.

This clone was seen only a few times. V is TRBV14 and J is TRBJ2-3; 13 bases align to TRBD2. V was pared by 4 bases and J by 1 base, with 2 bases of the junction left unmatched. The CDR3 length is 16 residues. In germline, CDR1 is SGHDN, CDR2 FVKESK. DNA for the CDR3: TGTGCCAGCAGCCGGACTAGCGGGAGACGCACAGATACGCAGTATTTT. Amino acid sequence: CASSRTSGRRTDTQYF.

The chain carries TRBV9 and TRBJ1-4, with TRBD1 as a possible D gene (6 bases). Per the germline V gene, CDR1 is SGDLS and CDR2 is YYNGEE. V lost 0 bases, J lost 8 bases, and 14 bases lay in between. The CDR3 totals 15 residues. CDR3 protein: CASSVEGGAGEKLFF. In nucleotides, the CDR3 is TGTGCCAGCAGCGTAGAAGGGGGGGCTGGAGAAAAACTGTTTTTT. Full variable domain (rest looked up from reference TRBV9 and TRBJ1-4): DSGVTQTPKHLITATGQRVTLRCSPRSGDLSVYWYQQSLDQGLQFLIQYYNGEERAKGNILERFSAQQFPDLHSELNLSSLELGDSALYFCASSVEGGAGEKLFFGSGTQLSVL.

The chain employs TRBV30 and TRBJ2-3; TRBD2 matches 11 bases. This CDR3 spans 15 amino acids. CDR1 GTSNPN and CDR2 SVGIG come from the germline V gene (reference sequence). V was clipped by 1 base and J by 2 bases; unmatched bases: 2. The CDR3: CAWSGGLAATDTQYF. The DNA of the CDR3 is TGTGCCTGGAGTGGGGGACTAGCGGCCACAGATACGCAGTATTTT. Full variable domain (rest looked up from reference TRBV30 and TRBJ2-3): SQTIHQWPATLVQPVGSPLSLECTVEGTSNPNLYWYRQAAGRGLQLLFYSVGIGQISSEVPQNLSASRPQDRQFILSSKKLLLSDSGFYLCAWSGGLAATDTQYFGPGTRLTVL.

This clone showed up just a few times. This chain connects TRBV7-2 to TRBJ2-7, with no clear D. The germline V gene encodes CDR1 SGHTA and CDR2 FQGNSA. V lost 3 bases and J 4 bases, leaving 13 bases between the germline ends. The CDR3 extends over 14 amino acids. CDR3 region: CASSFQSDLYEQYF. The CDR3 DNA reads as TGTGCCAGCAGCTTCCAGAGTGACTTATACGAGCAGTACTTC. The variable domain in full, with the rest retrieved from reference TRBV7-2 and TRBJ2-7, is GAGVSQSPSNKVTEKGKDVELRCDPISGHTALYWYRQSLGQGLEFLIYFQGNSAPDKSGLPSDRFSAERTGGSVSTLTIQRTQQEDSAVYLCASSFQSDLYEQYFGPGTRLTVT.

This rearrangement joins TRBV19 to TRBJ2-5, with TRBD2 matching 7 bases. CDR1 is LNHDA, CDR2 SQIVND, per germline (reference sequence). Losses at the gene ends were 4 bases for V and 7 bases for J; bases not matched to a gene: 15. This CDR3 is 16 amino acids long. The CDR3 loop is CASSNPRTGGTVTQYF. In DNA, the CDR3 is TGTGCCAGTAGTAACCCCCGGACGGGGGGTACGGTGACCCAGTACTTC.

This clone is judged medium-sized. This chain links TRBV28 with TRBJ1-3; no clear D gene. Germline CDR1 and CDR2: MDHEN and SYDVKM. V was shortened by 6 bases and J by 2 bases, with 11 bases between the two germline ends. The CDR3 contains 14 residues. The CDR3 sequence: CASRIPTPGNTIYF. The CDR3 DNA reads as TGTGCCAGCAGAATTCCGACACCTGGAAACACCATATATTTT.

The rearrangement links TRBV10-3 to TRBJ2-1; 7 bases align to TRBD1. Germline CDR1 reads ENHRY; CDR2 reads SYGVKD. V dropped 0 bases and J dropped 10; count of bases not matched to a gene: 6. The length of the CDR3 is 14 residues. The CDR3 loop is CAISESGQPREQFF. The CDR3 nucleotides are TGTGCCATCAGTGAGTCGGGACAGCCAAGGGAGCAGTTCTTC.

The chain combines TRBV2 with TRBJ1-6; D unresolved. The V gene lost 6 bases and the J gene lost 9 bases, with 18 bases spanning the gap. This CDR3 is built from 15 residues. Germline CDR1 SNHLY, CDR2 FYNNEI. CDR3 sequence: CASSWRDGVGSPLHF. CDR3 nucleotide sequence: TGTGCCAGCAGCTGGAGGGATGGGGTTGGTTCACCCCTCCACTTT.

This clone was detected only a few times. The chain is built from TRBV6-6 and TRBJ1-2; TRBD1 matches at 8 bases. V gave up 4 bases and J gave up 9 bases; unmatched junction bases: 7. The germline CDR1 and CDR2 sequences are MNHNY and SVGAGI (reference sequence). The CDR3 has 13 residues. The CDR3 is CASSLLDRGRYTF. CDR3 bases: TGTGCCAGCAGTTTACTCGACAGGGGTCGCTACACCTTC.